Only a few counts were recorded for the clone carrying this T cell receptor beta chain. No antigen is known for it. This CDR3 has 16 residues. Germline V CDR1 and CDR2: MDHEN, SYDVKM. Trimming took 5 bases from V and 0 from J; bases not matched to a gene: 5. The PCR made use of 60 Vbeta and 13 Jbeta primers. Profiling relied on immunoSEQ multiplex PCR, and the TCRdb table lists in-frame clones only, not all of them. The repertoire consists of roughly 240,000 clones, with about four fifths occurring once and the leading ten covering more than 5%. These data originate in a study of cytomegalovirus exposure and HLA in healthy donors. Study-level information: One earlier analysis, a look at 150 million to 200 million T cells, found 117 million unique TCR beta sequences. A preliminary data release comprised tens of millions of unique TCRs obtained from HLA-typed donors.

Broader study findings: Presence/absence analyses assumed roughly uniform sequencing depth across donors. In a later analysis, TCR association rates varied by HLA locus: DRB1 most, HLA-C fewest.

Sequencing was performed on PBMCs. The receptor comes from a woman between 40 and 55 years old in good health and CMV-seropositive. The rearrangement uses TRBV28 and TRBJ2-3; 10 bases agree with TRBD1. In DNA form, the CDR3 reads TGTGCCAGCAGTAAGAGACAGGGGGCGAGCACAGATACGCAGTATTTT. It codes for CASSKRQGASTDTQYF.